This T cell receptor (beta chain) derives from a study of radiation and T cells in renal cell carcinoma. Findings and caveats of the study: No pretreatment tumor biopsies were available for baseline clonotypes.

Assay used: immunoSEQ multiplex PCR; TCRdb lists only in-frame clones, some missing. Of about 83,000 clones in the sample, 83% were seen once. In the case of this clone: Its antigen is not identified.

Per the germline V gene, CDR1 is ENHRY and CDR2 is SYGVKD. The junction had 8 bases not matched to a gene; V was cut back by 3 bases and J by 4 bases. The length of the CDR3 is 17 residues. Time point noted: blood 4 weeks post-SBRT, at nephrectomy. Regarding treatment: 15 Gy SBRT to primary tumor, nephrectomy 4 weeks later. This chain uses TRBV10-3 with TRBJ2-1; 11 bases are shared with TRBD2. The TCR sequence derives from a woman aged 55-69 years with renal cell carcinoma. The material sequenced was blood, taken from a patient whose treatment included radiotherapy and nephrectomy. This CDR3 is CAISEGGSGRGYNEQFF. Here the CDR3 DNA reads TGTGCCATCAGTGAAGGGGGTAGCGGGAGGGGTTACAATGAGCAGTTCTTC.